What follows are 8 T cell receptor beta chains derived from one specimen sequenced in a study of cytomegalovirus exposure and HLA in healthy donors. The primer mix had 60 Vbeta and 13 Jbeta primers. Only in-frame clones appear in the TCRdb table, and some are missing; sequencing was by immunoSEQ multiplex PCR. The sample carries fewer than 200,000 clones, around 78% recorded once. Sequencing was done on a sample of PBMCs. The receptors originated from a young woman in good health and CMV-seropositive.

This clone was detected a few times. This chain joins TRBV7-9 and TRBJ1-5; D not certain. This CDR3 region has 13 residues. V lost 6 bases and J 10 bases, leaving 16 bases between the germline ends. CDR1 is SEHNR and CDR2 is FQNEAQ in the germline V gene (reference sequence). The CDR3 loop reads CASSSSNAEPQHF. In nucleotides, the CDR3 is TGTGCCAGCAGTTCATCCAACGCGGAACCCCAGCATTTT. Full variable domain (outside the CDR3, taken from reference TRBV7-9 and TRBJ1-5): DTGVSQNPRHKITKRGQNVTFRCDPISEHNRLYWYRQTLGQGPEFLTYFQNEAQLEKSRLLSDRFSAERPKGSFSTLEIQRTEQGDSAMYLCASSSSNAEPQHFGDGTRLSIL.

Here the CDR3 DNA reads TGTGCCTGGAGTCTCCCATGGGACAGGGTAAGGCAGCCCCAGCATTTT. Protein sequence: CAWSLPWDRVRQPQHF. The chain recombines TRBV30 with TRBJ1-5; 9 bases line up with TRBD1. Germline lookup yields CDR1 GTSNPN and CDR2 SVGIG (reference sequence). This CDR3 is 16 amino acids long. V was pared by 2 bases and J by 7 bases, with 12 bases of the junction left unmatched.

The chain combines TRBV30 with TRBJ2-7; 9 bases are a match to TRBD1. Trimming took 2 bases from V and 3 from J; bases not matched to a gene: 8. This CDR3 spans 15 amino acids. The germline gives CDR1 GTSNPN, CDR2 SVGIG (reference sequence). CDR3 bases: TGTGCCTGGAGTCTCGGAGGACAGGGGTACTACGAGCAGTACTTC. It is translated as CAWSLGGQGYYEQYF.

This chain uses TRBV19 with TRBJ1-3; D not certain. The V and J ends lost 5 bases and 2 bases respectively, with 10 bases between them. This CDR3 contains 14 residues. Germline V gene sequence: CDR1 LNHDA, CDR2 SQIVND (reference sequence). The DNA for the CDR3 is TGTGCCAGTAGTTTGCAGTCCCCTGGAAACACCATATATTTT. Translating it yields CASSLQSPGNTIYF.

CDR3 nucleotides: TGTGCCAGCAGCGACGGTAGCGGGAGAGGTGAGCAGTTCTTC. This sequence encodes CASSDGSGRGEQFF. The chain has TRBV7-3 and TRBJ2-1; 9 nucleotides line up with TRBD2. Germline values: CDR1 SGHTA, CDR2 FQGTGA. The length of the CDR3 is 14 residues. J lost 9 bases, V lost 5 bases, and 8 bases had no gene match.

The CDR3 region is CASSLSGPNTGELFF. The CDR3 bases are TGTGCCAGCAGCTTATCAGGTCCCAACACCGGGGAGCTGTTTTTT. The chain is built from TRBV7-3 and TRBJ2-2, with D uncertain. Trimming removed 2 bases from V and 2 bases from J, with 9 bases in between. There are 15 residues in the CDR3. The germline gives CDR1 SGHTA, CDR2 FQGTGA.

V is TRBV4-1 and J is TRBJ2-1; 7 nucleotides align to TRBD2. Unmatched junction bases numbered 4, after V lost 5 bases and J lost 0 bases. The CDR3 contains 15 residues. The germline V gene encodes CDR1 MGHRA and CDR2 YSYEKL. CDR3 coding DNA: TGCGCCAGCAGCAGGCGGGGGAGCTCCTACAATGAGCAGTTCTTC. It yields the protein CASSRRGSSYNEQFF.

The chain is built from TRBV6-1 and TRBJ1-5; D gene unclear. Germline V CDR1 and CDR2: MNHNS, SASEGT. The V end was cut by 3 bases, the J end by 4 bases, with 4 bases between. This CDR3 has 12 residues. The CDR3 DNA reads TGTGCCAGCAGTGACGGGAATCAGCCCCAGCATTTT. It translates to CASSDGNQPQHF.